The entry below describes one T cell receptor beta chain. Antigen specificity is unknown. The CDR3 loop spans 15 amino acids. The J segment lost 4 bases and the V segment lost 4 bases, leaving 10 bases of the junction unmatched. The V gene's germline CDR1 is SGHRS and CDR2 YFSETQ. This sample stems from a study of T cell responses to AZD1222 COVID-19 vaccine. Study-level findings and limits: Close to half of spike-specific TCRs reportedly recognize unmutated variant regions. Just five to seven people given AZD1222 tested seropositive at baseline.

Profiled with immunoSEQ multiplex PCR; TCRdb holds only in-frame clones, not every one. The data contain some 90,000 clones, approximately 86% of them singletons. The source was peripheral blood, collected on day 0 of AZD1222 vaccination. This sequence joins TRBV5-1 and TRBJ2-7, with TRBD2 matching over 8 bases. This clonotype originated in an adult in good health. CDR3 coding DNA: TGCGCCAGCAGCCTGTCAAGCGGGAGTACGTACGAGCAGTACTTC. It specifies CASSLSSGSTYEQYF.